Given below is one TCR beta chain in context. This sample is part of a study of blood T cell repertoires in COVID-19. As processed by the authors: For nucleated cells, counts were estimated from reference gene primer amplification. Sequencing used immunoSEQ multiplex PCR; TCRdb keeps in-frame clones, though not all of them. The V and J calls and clone size are taken from that table; D and trimming were inferred from the DNA. The table has approximately 200,000 clones, less than 90% seen once. The CDR3 loop spans 10 amino acids. V was trimmed by 5 bases and J by 6 bases, leaving 7 bases between them. The germline V gene has CDR1 DFQATT and CDR2 SNEGSKA (reference sequence).

The V gene is TRBV20-1, the J gene TRBJ1-2, with D unresolved. Sequenced: peripheral blood. This TCR was sampled from a woman aged 55 to 70 who had recovered from COVID-19. The CDR3 DNA follows: TGCAGTGCTGGTCGGGATGGCTACACCTTC. Residues: CSAGRDGYTF.